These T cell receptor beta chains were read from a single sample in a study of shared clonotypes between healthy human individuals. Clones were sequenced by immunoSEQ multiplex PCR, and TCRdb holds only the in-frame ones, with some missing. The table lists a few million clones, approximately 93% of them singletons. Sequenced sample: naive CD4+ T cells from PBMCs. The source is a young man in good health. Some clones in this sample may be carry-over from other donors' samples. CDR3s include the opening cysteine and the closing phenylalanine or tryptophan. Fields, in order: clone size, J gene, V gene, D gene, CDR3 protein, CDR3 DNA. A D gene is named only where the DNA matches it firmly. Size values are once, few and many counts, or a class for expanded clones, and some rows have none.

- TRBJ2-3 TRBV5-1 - CASGDGSSTDTQYF TGCGCCAGCGGGGACGGTTCTAGCACAGATACGCAGTATTTT
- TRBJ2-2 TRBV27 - CASSDDPPRAVQTNTGELFF TGTGCCAGCAGTGATGACCCCCCCAGGGCGGTGCAGACGAACACCGGGGAGCTGTTTTTT
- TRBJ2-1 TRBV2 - CASRRLVTNYNEQFF TGTGCCAGCAGACGACTAGTAACCAACTACAATGAGCAGTTCTTC
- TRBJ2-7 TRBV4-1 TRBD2 CASSPGLAGGGYEQYF TGCGCCAGCAGCCCCGGACTAGCGGGAGGAGGGTACGAGCAGTACTTC
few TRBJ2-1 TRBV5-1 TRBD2 CASSPGTSGNNEQFF TGCGCCAGCAGCCCCGGGACTAGCGGGAACAATGAGCAGTTCTTC
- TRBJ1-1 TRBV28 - CASSSTGTTPGAFF TGTGCCAGCAGTTCAACCGGGACAACCCCTGGAGCTTTCTTT
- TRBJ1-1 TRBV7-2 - CASSLPQWGVNTEAFF TGTGCCAGCAGCTTACCACAGTGGGGTGTGAACACTGAAGCTTTCTTT
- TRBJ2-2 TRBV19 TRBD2 CASSIIWTSGRFVGELFF TGTGCCAGTAGTATCATCTGGACTAGCGGGAGGTTTGTCGGGGAGCTGTTTTTT
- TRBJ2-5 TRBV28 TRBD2 CASSVAGPRAETQYF TGTGCCAGCAGTGTAGCGGGACCCCGGGCAGAGACCCAGTACTTC
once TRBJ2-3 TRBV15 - CATSRQRYGDPRTDTQYF TGTGCCACCAGCAGGCAGAGATACGGGGACCCGAGGACAGATACGCAGTATTTT
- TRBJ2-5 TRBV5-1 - CASSLEWGWTQYF TGCGCCAGCAGCTTGGAATGGGGATGGACCCAGTACTTC
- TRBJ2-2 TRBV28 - CASSWARFSGELFF TGTGCCAGCAGTTGGGCACGATTTTCCGGGGAGCTGTTTTTT
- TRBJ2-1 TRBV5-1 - CASSLGGSGTYNEQFF TGCGCCAGCAGCTTGGGAGGTAGCGGTACCTACAATGAGCAGTTCTTC
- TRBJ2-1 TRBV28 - CASMGLTYYNEQFF TGTGCCAGCATGGGTCTGACTTATTACAATGAGCAGTTCTTC
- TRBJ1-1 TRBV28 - CASSPIDPGFKAFF TGTGCCAGCAGTCCTATCGATCCGGGATTCAAAGCTTTCTTT
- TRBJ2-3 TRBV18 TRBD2 CASSATSGPHTDTQYF TGTGCCAGCTCAGCGACTAGCGGGCCCCACACAGATACGCAGTATTTT
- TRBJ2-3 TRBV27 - CASRAYGGRDTQYF TGTGCCAGCAGGGCCTACGGGGGACGGGATACGCAGTATTTT
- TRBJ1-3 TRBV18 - CASSPNFDSGNTIYF TGTGCCAGCTCCCCGAATTTCGACTCTGGAAACACCATATATTTT
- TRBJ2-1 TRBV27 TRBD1 CASNFRGRAFYNEQFF TGTGCCAGCAATTTTAGGGGGCGGGCTTTCTACAATGAGCAGTTCTTC
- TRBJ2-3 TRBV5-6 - CASSLKEGDTQYF TGTGCCAGCAGCTTAAAGGAGGGGGATACGCAGTATTTT
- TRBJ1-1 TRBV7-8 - CASILSTVNTEAFF TGTGCCAGCATACTATCTACAGTGAACACTGAAGCTTTCTTT
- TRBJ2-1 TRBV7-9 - CASSTQGLGDNEQFF TGTGCCAGCAGCACACAAGGGCTGGGGGACAATGAGCAGTTCTTC
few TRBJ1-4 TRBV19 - CASSMTGEKLFF TGTGCCAGTAGTATGACAGGAGAAAAACTGTTTTTT
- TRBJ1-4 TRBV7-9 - CASSLPEREVGKLFF TGTGCCAGCAGCTTACCAGAAAGGGAGGTTGGAAAACTGTTTTTT
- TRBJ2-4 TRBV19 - CASSIVGLADTKNIQYF TGTGCCAGTAGTATAGTGGGTTTGGCGGATACCAAAAACATTCAGTACTTC
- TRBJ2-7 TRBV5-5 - CASSLGQESYEQYF TGTGCCAGCAGCTTAGGGCAGGAGTCCTACGAGCAGTACTTC
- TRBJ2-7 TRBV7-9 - CASSLDRDEQYF TGTGCCAGCAGCTTAGACAGGGACGAGCAGTACTTC
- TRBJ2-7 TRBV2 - CASPRDTNSYEQYF TGTGCCAGCCCCCGGGACACCAACTCCTACGAGCAGTACTTC